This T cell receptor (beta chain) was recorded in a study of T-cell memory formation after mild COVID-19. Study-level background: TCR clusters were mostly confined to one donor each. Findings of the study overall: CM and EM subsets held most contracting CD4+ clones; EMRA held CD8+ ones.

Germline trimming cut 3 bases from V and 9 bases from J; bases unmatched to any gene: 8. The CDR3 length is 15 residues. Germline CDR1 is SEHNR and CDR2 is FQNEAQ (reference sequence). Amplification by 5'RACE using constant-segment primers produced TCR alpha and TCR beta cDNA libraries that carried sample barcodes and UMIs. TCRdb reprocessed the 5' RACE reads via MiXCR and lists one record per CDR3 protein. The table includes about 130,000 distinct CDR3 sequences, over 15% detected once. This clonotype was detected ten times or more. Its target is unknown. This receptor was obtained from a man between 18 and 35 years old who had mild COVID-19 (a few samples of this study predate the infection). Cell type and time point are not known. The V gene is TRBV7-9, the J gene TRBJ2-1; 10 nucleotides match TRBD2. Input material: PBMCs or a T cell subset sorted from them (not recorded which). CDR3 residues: CASSFSGGYYGEQFF. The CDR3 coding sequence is TGTGCCAGCAGCTTTAGCGGGGGGTACTATGGTGAGCAGTTCTTC.